A single sample gave rise to the 9 T cell receptor beta chains below, sequenced in a study of blood T cell repertoires in COVID-19. Clones were sequenced by immunoSEQ multiplex PCR, and TCRdb holds only the in-frame ones, with some missing. The sample lists about 260,000 clones, roughly 88% occurring once. The sequenced sample was peripheral blood. These receptors originate from a woman between 65 and 79 years old with COVID-19, enrolled during active disease.

The rearrangement uses TRBV10-2 and TRBJ1-3, with 9 positions matching TRBD1. Germline assignment: CDR1 WSHSY and CDR2 SAAADI. Trimming at V came to 6 bases and at J to 8 bases, leaving 8 bases not matched to a gene. CDR3 length: 14 amino acids. In DNA form, the CDR3 reads TGCGCCAGCAGGGGAGAGACAGGGGGACACACCATATATTTT. Protein: CASRGETGGHTIYF.

The chain uses TRBV5-1 and TRBJ2-7; a possible D gene is TRBD2 (6 bases). CDR3 size: 16 residues. The V and J ends lost 0 bases and 2 bases respectively, with 15 bases between them. The germline V gene has CDR1 SGHRS and CDR2 YFSETQ. The CDR3 region is CASSLAPLAVTYEQYF. CDR3 sequence (DNA): TGCGCCAGCAGCTTGGCCCCTTTAGCGGTTACCTACGAGCAGTACTTC. Full variable domain (rest looked up from reference TRBV5-1 and TRBJ2-7): KAGVTQTPRYLIKTRGQQVTLSCSPISGHRSVSWYQQTPGQGLQFLFEYFSETQRNKGNFPGRFSGRQFSNSRSEMNVSTLELGDSALYLCASSLAPLAVTYEQYFGPGTRLTVT.

The chain recombines TRBV5-6 with TRBJ2-1; 10 bases line up with TRBD2. Trimming took 5 bases from V and 5 from J; bases not matched to a gene: 7. Germline V CDR1 and CDR2: SGHDT, YYEEEE. This CDR3 has 15 amino acids. The CDR3 DNA reads TGTGCCAGCAGTTCCGGACTAGCGGAGCACAATGAGCAGTTCTTC. Amino acids: CASSSGLAEHNEQFF.

In its sample, this clone was seen once. The chain employs TRBV28 and TRBJ1-4; possible D gene TRBD1, 5 bases. V lost 1 base to trimming and J lost 10 bases, with 13 bases between them. Germline lookup yields CDR1 MDHEN and CDR2 SYDVKM. The CDR3 runs to 14 residues. CDR3 in DNA: TGTGCCAGCAGTTTATCGCAGGGAATAGCAAAACTGTTTTTT. This codes for CASSLSQGIAKLFF.

V and J are TRBV30 and TRBJ1-2, with 7 bases that match TRBD1. The ends lost 7 bases at V and 4 bases at J; junction bases unmatched: 9. CDR3 length: 13 residues. Germline V lookup: CDR1 GTSNPN, CDR2 SVGIG (reference sequence). The CDR3 protein is CASPLDRVYGYTF. The CDR3 DNA follows: TGTGCCTCTCCGCTCGACAGGGTCTATGGCTACACCTTC. Supplemented by reference TRBV30 and TRBJ1-2, the full variable domain reads SQTIHQWPATLVQPVGSPLSLECTVEGTSNPNLYWYRQAAGRGLQLLFYSVGIGQISSEVPQNLSASRPQDRQFILSSKKLLLSDSGFYLCASPLDRVYGYTFGSGTRLTVV.

This sequence joins TRBV11-2 and TRBJ2-1; TRBD2 matches 9 bases. The CDR3 has 12 residues. Losses at the gene ends were 5 bases for V and 13 bases for J; bases not matched to a gene: 6. Germline values: CDR1 SGHAT, CDR2 FQNNGV. The CDR3 loop is CASSHSGSRQFF. The DNA for the CDR3 is TGTGCCAGCAGCCATAGCGGGAGTCGACAGTTCTTC. The full variable domain, rest sourced from reference TRBV11-2 and TRBJ2-1, is EAGVAQSPRYKIIEKRQSVAFWCNPISGHATLYWYQQILGQGPKLLIQFQNNGVVDDSQLPKDRFSAERLKGVDSTLKIQPAKLEDSAVYLCASSHSGSRQFFGPGTRLTVL.

The rearrangement uses TRBV5-1 and TRBJ1-5; D not certain. Germline V CDR1 and CDR2: SGHRS, YFSETQ. Trimming left V 2 bases short and J 0 bases short, with 9 bases between. The CDR3 has 15 residues. The CDR3 loop is CASSFEHSSNQPQHF. The CDR3 DNA sequence: TGCGCCAGCAGCTTCGAACATTCTAGCAATCAGCCCCAGCATTTT.

The rearrangement links TRBV6-5 to TRBJ2-7; 7 bases are a match to TRBD1. The germline gives CDR1 MNHEY, CDR2 SVGAGI. This CDR3 comprises 12 residues. The V and J ends lost 5 bases and 3 bases, in that order; junction bases with no gene match: 1. Here the CDR3 reads CASSRGHYEQYF. DNA of the CDR3: TGTGCCAGCAGTAGGGGGCACTACGAGCAGTACTTC.

CDR3 region: CASRLASGPYNEQFF. In DNA form, the CDR3 reads TGTGCCAGCAGGCTGGCTAGCGGTCCCTACAATGAGCAGTTCTTC. The chain has TRBV27 and TRBJ2-1; 7 nucleotides align to TRBD2. With 6 bases clipped from V and 2 bases from J, the junction kept 7 bases outside the gene matches. The CDR3 loop spans 15 amino acids. Germline V lookup: CDR1 MNHEY, CDR2 SMNVEV (reference sequence).